The 7 T cell receptor beta chains below all came from one sample that was sequenced in a study of cytomegalovirus exposure and HLA in healthy donors. Generated by immunoSEQ multiplex PCR, the TCRdb table keeps only in-frame clones and is missing some. The sample carries about 190,000 clones, more than 80% recorded once. The sample comprised PBMCs. All receptors derive from a man aged 18-30 years in good health and CMV-seropositive.

This chain links TRBV28 with TRBJ1-2; D is undetermined. Trimming left V 3 bases short and J 8 bases short, with 19 bases between. The CDR3 runs to 15 residues. In germline, CDR1 is MDHEN, CDR2 SYDVKM. CDR3 region: CASSLRRIGYRGYTF. CDR3 coding DNA: TGTGCCAGCAGTTTGAGACGGATTGGCTACAGAGGCTACACCTTC.

The chain employs TRBV7-2 and TRBJ2-5; a weak D match, TRBD1 (5 bases). The ends were cut back, 5 bases at V and 1 base at J, with 11 bases in the middle. This CDR3 has 14 amino acids. Germline V gives CDR1 SGHTA, CDR2 FQGNSA. The CDR3 spells CASSRPDTQETQYF. Written as DNA, the CDR3 is TGTGCCAGCAGCCGACCGGACACCCAAGAGACCCAGTACTTC.

The chain recombines TRBV29-1 with TRBJ2-5; 9 bases are a match to TRBD1. Per the germline V gene, CDR1 is SQVTM and CDR2 is ANQGSEA. V trimming: 4 bases; J trimming: 4 bases; junction bases outside the gene matches: 10. CDR3 length: 15 residues. The CDR3 DNA reads as TGCAGCGTTGCGCCACAGGGGGCTTTATCAGAGACCCAGTACTTC. Its translation: CSVAPQGALSETQYF.

This clone was seen just once. This chain links TRBV4-3 with TRBJ2-3, with 9 bases lining up with TRBD1. The CDR3 is 15 residues long. Per the germline V gene, CDR1 is LGHNA and CDR2 is YSLEER. V was clipped by 1 base and J by 4 bases; unmatched bases: 3. CDR3 sequence reads: CASSQGTGEADTQYF. DNA for the CDR3: TGCGCCAGCAGCCAAGGGACAGGGGAGGCAGATACGCAGTATTTT.

V gene TRBV5-1 combines with J gene TRBJ2-1, with 8 bases that match TRBD2. The CDR3 covers 18 residues. Germline V CDR1 and CDR2: SGHRS, YFSETQ. The V gene end was trimmed by 4 bases and the J gene end by 1 base; junction bases not matched to a gene: 13. In DNA form, the CDR3 reads TGCGCCAGCAGCCCTTATGGATCGAGCGGGAGTTCCTACAATGAGCAGTTCTTC. Protein sequence: CASSPYGSSGSSYNEQFF. The variable domain in full, completed from reference TRBV5-1 and TRBJ2-1, reads KAGVTQTPRYLIKTRGQQVTLSCSPISGHRSVSWYQQTPGQGLQFLFEYFSETQRNKGNFPGRFSGRQFSNSRSEMNVSTLELGDSALYLCASSPYGSSGSSYNEQFFGPGTRLTVL.

This rearrangement joins TRBV7-3 to TRBJ2-6; 12 nucleotides align to TRBD2. The CDR3 has 17 residues. The junction had 3 bases not matched to a gene; V was cut back by 5 bases and J by 1 base. Germline-derived CDR1 and CDR2 are SGHTA and FQGTGA. The CDR3 region is CASSLGLAGSGANVLTF. CDR3 DNA: TGTGCCAGCAGCCTAGGACTAGCGGGATCTGGGGCCAACGTCCTGACTTTC.

V and J are TRBV6-1 and TRBJ2-3, with TRBD2 matching 11 bases. CDR3 size: 14 residues. Losses at the gene ends were 8 bases for V and 1 base for J; bases not matched to a gene: 2. Germline CDR1 reads MNHNS; CDR2 reads SASEGT. CDR3 amino acids: CASLSGRGTDTQYF. DNA of the CDR3: TGTGCCAGCCTTAGCGGGAGGGGCACAGATACGCAGTATTTT.